The TCR beta chain described here comes from a study of CD8+CD57+ T cells in acquired aplastic anemia. Overall study: Mean yield of DNA from sorted CD4+ and CD8+ cells was roughly 3.2 ug.

Researchers used genomic DNA as the template to profile TCR beta VDJ and CDR3. TCRdb independently ran MiXCR on the reads; one entry per CDR3 protein. The repertoire holds under 350,000 distinct CDR3 sequences, roughly 59% seen once, with 1.3% in the top ten. In patients chosen for sequencing, flow cytometry had shown CD8+CD57+ cell expansion. The enrolled patients all had severe acquired aplastic anemia. Blood came from patients not yet given any therapy. Notes on the study in general: Roughly 28 was the count of CD8+ CDR3 sequences that patients shared with controls.

As for this clonotype: Antigen: not known.

CDR1 SGHTA and CDR2 FQGTGA come from the germline V gene. The CDR3 totals 15 residues. Trimming took 3 bases from V and 0 from J; bases not matched to a gene: 5. The genes are TRBV7-3 and TRBJ2-7; 7 nucleotides agree with TRBD1. Input material: sorted CD4+, CD8+, or CD8+CD57+ T cells (not recorded which) from PBMCs. This receptor was obtained from a human donor with aplastic anemia. The CDR3 protein is CASSLVTGVSYEQYF. Written as DNA, the CDR3 is TGTGCCAGCAGCTTGGTTACAGGGGTCTCCTACGAGCAGTACTTC. Using reference TRBV7-3 and TRBJ2-7 for the parts outside the CDR3, the full variable domain is GAGVSQTPSNKVTEKGKYVELRCDPISGHTALYWYRQSLGQGPEFLIYFQGTGAADDSGLPNDRFFAVRPEGSVSTLKIQRTERGDSAVYLCASSLVTGVSYEQYFGPGTRLTVT.